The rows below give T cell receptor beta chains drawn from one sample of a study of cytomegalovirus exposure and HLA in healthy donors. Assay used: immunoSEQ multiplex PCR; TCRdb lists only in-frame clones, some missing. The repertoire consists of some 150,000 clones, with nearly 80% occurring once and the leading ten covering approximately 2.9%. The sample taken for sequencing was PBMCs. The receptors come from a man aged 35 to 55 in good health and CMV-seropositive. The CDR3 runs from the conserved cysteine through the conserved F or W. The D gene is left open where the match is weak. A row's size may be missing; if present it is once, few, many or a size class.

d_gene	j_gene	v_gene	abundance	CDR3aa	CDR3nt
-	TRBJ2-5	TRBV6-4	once	CASSPTMGGKETQYF	TGTGCCAGCAGTCCTACCATGGGGGGAAAAGAGACCCAGTACTTC
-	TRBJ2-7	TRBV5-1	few	CASSLDLRVHEQYF	TGCGCCAGCAGCTTGGATCTTCGGGTCCACGAGCAGTACTTC
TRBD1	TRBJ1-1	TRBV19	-	CASNNQGARTEAFF	TGTGCCAGCAACAATCAGGGGGCGCGGACTGAAGCTTTCTTT
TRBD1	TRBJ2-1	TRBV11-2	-	CASSPGTGVGHEQFF	TGTGCCAGCAGCCCTGGGACAGGGGTAGGCCATGAGCAGTTCTTC
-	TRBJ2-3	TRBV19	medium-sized	CATEGDTQYF	TGTGCCACCGAGGGAGATACGCAGTATTTT
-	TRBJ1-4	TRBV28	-	CASSPPGREKLFF	TGTGCCAGCAGTCCCCCCGGTCGGGAAAAACTGTTTTTT
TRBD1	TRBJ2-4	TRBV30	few	CAWSLTGAENIQYF	TGTGCCTGGAGTCTGACAGGGGCGGAAAACATTCAGTACTTC
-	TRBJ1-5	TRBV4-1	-	CASSQDLYQPQHF	TGCGCCAGCAGCCAAGATCTATATCAGCCCCAGCATTTT
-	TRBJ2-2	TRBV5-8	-	CASSAGLHGELFF	TGTGCCAGCAGCGCAGGGTTGCACGGGGAGCTGTTTTTT
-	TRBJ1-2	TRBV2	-	CASSGNGGRLYGYTF	TGTGCCAGCAGTGGTAACGGGGGGCGGCTTTACGGCTACACCTTC
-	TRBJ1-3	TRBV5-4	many	CASASQGVGNTIYF	TGTGCCAGCGCGTCCCAGGGCGTTGGAAACACCATATATTTT
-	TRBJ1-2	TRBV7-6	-	CASSPTTGPYGYTF	TGTGCCAGCAGCCCGACGACAGGCCCCTATGGCTACACCTTC
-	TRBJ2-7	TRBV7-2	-	CASSFSSRYEQYF	TGTGCCAGCAGCTTTTCTTCTAGGTACGAGCAGTACTTC
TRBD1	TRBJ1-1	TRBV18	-	CASSRDRANTEAFF	TGTGCCAGCTCTAGGGACAGAGCGAACACTGAAGCTTTCTTT
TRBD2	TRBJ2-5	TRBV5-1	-	CASSWGTSGIGGETQYF	TGCGCCAGCAGCTGGGGGACTAGCGGGATAGGAGGGGAGACCCAGTACTTC
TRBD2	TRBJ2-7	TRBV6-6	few	CASRTREVITYEQYF	TGTGCCAGCAGGACGCGGGAGGTAATCACCTACGAGCAGTACTTC
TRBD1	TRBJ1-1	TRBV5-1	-	CASSLRSGQGEWAFF	TGCGCCAGCAGCTTGCGGTCGGGACAGGGGGAGTGGGCTTTCTTT
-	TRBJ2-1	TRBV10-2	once	CASSESLLALREQFF	TGCGCCAGCAGTGAGTCTTTGCTAGCCCTCAGGGAGCAGTTCTTC
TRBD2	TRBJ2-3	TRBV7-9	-	CASSLTAGADTQYF	TGTGCCAGCAGCTTGACGGCGGGAGCAGATACGCAGTATTTT
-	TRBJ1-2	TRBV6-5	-	CASSFGGATNYGYTF	TGTGCCAGCAGTTTTGGGGGGGCCACAAACTATGGCTACACCTTC
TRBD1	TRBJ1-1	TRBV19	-	CASSMTGIGTEAFF	TGTGCCAGTAGTATGACAGGGATTGGCACTGAAGCTTTCTTT
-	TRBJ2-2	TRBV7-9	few	CSSSLRTANTGELFF	TGTTCCAGCAGCCTCCGGACAGCGAACACCGGGGAGCTGTTTTTT
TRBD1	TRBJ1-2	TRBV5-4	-	CASSPDRDNYGYTF	TGTGCCAGCAGCCCGGACAGGGACAACTATGGCTACACCTTC
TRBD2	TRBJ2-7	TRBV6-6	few	CASRPTSGDYEQYF	TGTGCCAGCAGACCGACTAGCGGAGACTACGAGCAGTACTTC
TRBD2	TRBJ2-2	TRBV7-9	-	CSSSSLAGEITGELFF	TGTTCCAGCAGCTCCTTAGCGGGAGAAATCACCGGGGAGCTGTTTTTT
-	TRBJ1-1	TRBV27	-	CASSSLSTPTRPEAFF	TGTGCCAGCAGTTCTCTCTCGACTCCTACCCGCCCTGAAGCTTTCTTT
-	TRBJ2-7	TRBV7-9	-	CSSSYRDFEQYF	TGTTCCAGCAGCTATAGGGACTTCGAGCAGTACTTC
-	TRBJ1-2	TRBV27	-	CASSGSGARGYTF	TGTGCCAGTTCTGGGTCAGGGGCGCGCGGCTACACCTTC
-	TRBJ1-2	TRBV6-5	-	CASSYSASGAGGYTF	TGTGCCAGCAGTTACTCCGCCTCAGGGGCCGGTGGCTACACCTTC
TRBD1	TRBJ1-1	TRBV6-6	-	CASSRDRSYEAFF	TGTGCCAGCAGCCGGGACAGGAGTTATGAAGCTTTCTTT
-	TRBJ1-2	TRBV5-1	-	CASSLGGYDGYTF	TGCGCCAGCAGCCTAGGCGGGTACGATGGCTACACCTTC
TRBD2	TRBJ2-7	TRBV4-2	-	CASSQERGERNF	TGTGCCAGCAGCCAAGAACGGGGGGAGAGGAACTTC
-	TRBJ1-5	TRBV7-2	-	CASSFDAGQPQHF	TGTGCCAGCAGCTTCGACGCGGGGCAGCCCCAGCATTTT
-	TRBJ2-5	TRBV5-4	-	CASSLGTDPKETQYF	TGTGCCAGCAGCTTGGGGACAGACCCAAAAGAGACCCAGTACTTC
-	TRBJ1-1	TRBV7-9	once	CASSLGGRTLNTEAFF	TGTGCCAGCAGCTTAGGGGGTCGGACACTGAACACTGAAGCTTTCTTT
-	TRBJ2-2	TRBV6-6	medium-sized	CASSDSVLNTGELFF	TGTGCCAGCAGTGACAGTGTACTGAACACCGGGGAGCTGTTTTTT
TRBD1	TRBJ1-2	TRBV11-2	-	CASSVSGTGGWRGYTF	TGTGCCAGCAGCGTATCCGGGACAGGGGGCTGGCGTGGCTACACCTTC
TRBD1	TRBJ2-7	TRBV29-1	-	CSVQSTGGNSYEQYF	TGCAGCGTCCAGTCGACAGGGGGTAACTCCTACGAGCAGTACTTC
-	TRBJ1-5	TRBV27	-	CASSLQTGNNQPQHF	TGTGCCAGCAGTCTTCAGACAGGCAACAATCAGCCCCAGCATTTT